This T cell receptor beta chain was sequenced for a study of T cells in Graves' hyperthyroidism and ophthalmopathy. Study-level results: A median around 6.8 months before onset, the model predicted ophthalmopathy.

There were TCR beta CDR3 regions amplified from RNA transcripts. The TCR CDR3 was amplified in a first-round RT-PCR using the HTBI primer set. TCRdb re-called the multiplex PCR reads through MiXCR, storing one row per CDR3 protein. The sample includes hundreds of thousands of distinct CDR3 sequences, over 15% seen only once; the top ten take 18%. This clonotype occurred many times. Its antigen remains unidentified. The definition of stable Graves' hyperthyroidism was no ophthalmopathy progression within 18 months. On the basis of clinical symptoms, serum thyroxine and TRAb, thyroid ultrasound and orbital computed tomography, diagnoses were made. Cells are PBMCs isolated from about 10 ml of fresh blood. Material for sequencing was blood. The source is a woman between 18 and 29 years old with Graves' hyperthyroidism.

CDR3 in amino acids: CASSTSVSSGETQYF. CDR3 DNA: TGTGCCAGCAGCACGAGCGTTAGTTCCGGGGAGACCCAGTACTTC. The chain employs TRBV7-2 and TRBJ2-5; D not resolved. Deletions cut 5 bases from V and 5 bases from J, with 18 bases between. The CDR3 consists of 15 residues. Germline CDR1 SGHTA, CDR2 FQGNSA.